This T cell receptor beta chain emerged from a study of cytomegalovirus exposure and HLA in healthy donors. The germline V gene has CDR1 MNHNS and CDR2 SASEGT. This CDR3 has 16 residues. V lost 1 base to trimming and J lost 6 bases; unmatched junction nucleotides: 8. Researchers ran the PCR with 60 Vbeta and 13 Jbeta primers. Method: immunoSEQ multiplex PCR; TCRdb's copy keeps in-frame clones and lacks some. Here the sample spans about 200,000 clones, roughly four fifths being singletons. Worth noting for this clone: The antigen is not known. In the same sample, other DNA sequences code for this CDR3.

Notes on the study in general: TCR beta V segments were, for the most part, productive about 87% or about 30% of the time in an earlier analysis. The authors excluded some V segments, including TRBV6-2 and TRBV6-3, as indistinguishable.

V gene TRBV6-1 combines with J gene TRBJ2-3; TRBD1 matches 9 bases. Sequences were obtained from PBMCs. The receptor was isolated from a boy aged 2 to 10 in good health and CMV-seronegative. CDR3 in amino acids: CASSEGGTGLSDTQYF. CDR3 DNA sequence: TGTGCCAGCAGTGAAGGGGGGACAGGGTTGTCGGATACGCAGTATTTT.